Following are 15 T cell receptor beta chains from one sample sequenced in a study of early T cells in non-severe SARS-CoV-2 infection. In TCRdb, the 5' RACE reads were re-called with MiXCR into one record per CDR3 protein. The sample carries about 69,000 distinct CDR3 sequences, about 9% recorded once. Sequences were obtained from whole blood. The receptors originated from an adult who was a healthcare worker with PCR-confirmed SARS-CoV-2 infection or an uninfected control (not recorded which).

The CDR3 reads CASSLAFLRNQETQYF. The CDR3 DNA is TGTGCCAGCAGCTTAGCGTTTTTGCGAAACCAAGAGACCCAGTACTTC. This chain connects TRBV7-2 to TRBJ2-5, with D hard to call. The CDR3 contains 16 residues. From germline, CDR1 is SGHTA and CDR2 FQGNSA. V was shortened by 0 bases and J by 0 bases, with 11 bases between the two germline ends.

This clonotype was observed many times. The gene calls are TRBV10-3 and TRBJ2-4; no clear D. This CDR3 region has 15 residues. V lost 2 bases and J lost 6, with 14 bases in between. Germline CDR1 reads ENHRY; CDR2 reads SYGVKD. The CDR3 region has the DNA TGTGCCATCAGTGAGGGGTCAGAAATAACAAACATTCAGTACTTC. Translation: CAISEGSEITNIQYF.

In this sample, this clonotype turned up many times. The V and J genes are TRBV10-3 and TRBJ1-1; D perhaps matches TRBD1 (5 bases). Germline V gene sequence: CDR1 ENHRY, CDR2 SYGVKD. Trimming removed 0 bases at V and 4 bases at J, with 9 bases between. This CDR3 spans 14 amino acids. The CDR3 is CAISESTGGTEAFF. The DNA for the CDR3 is TGTGCCATCAGTGAGTCGACTGGGGGCACTGAAGCTTTCTTT.

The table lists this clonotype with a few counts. This CDR3 is CEEGAITQYF. The CDR3 DNA sequence: TGTGAAGAGGGAGCCATAACGCAGTATTTT. The V and J genes are TRBV24-1 and TRBJ2-3, with D perhaps TRBD2 (5 bases). This CDR3 has 10 residues. Germline V lookup: CDR1 KGHDR, CDR2 SFDVKD.

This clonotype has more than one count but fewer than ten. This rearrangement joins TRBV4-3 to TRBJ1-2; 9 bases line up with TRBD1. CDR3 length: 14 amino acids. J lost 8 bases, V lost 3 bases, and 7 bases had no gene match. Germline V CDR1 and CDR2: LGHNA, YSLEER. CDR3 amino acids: CASSQGTGRKGYTF. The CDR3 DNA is TGCGCCAGCAGCCAGGGGACAGGGAGAAAAGGCTACACCTTC.

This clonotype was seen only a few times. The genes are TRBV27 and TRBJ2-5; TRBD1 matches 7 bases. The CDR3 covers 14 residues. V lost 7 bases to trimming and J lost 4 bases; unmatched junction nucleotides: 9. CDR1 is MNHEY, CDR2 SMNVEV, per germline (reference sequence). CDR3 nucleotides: TGTGCCAGCAACTCCATGCGGACAGGAGAGACCCAGTACTTC. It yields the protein CASNSMRTGETQYF.

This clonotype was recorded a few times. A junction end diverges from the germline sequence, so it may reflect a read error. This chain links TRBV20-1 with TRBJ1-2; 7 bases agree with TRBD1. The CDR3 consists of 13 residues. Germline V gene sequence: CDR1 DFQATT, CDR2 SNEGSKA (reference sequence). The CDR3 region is CSAMDRTFYRYTF. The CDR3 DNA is TGCAGTGCTATGGACAGGACCTTCTATCGCTACACCTTC.

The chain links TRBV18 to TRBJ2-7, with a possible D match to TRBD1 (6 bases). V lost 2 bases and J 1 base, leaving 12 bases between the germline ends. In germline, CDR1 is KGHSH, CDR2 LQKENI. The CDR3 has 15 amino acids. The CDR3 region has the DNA TGTGCCAGCTCACCAGTTCTCCAGGGGTCCTACGAGCAGTACTTC. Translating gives CASSPVLQGSYEQYF.

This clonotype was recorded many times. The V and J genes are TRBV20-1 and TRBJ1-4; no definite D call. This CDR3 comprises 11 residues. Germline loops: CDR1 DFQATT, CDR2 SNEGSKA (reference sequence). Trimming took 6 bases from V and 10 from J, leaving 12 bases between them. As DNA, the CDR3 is TGCAGTGCGCCCGAGGCAGGAAAACTGTTTTTT. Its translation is CSAPEAGKLFF.

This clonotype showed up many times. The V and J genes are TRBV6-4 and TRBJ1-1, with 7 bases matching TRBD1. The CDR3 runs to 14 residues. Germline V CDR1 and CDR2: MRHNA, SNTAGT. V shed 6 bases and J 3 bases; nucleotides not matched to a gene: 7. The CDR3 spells CASRISGGDTEAFF. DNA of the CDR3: TGTGCCAGCAGGATATCAGGGGGGGACACTGAAGCTTTCTTT.

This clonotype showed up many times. The CDR3: CASSLRAVGEQFF. The CDR3 nucleotides are TGTGCCAGCAGCCTGAGAGCGGTAGGAGAGCAGTTCTTC. V gene TRBV7-6 combines with J gene TRBJ2-1; the D gene is possibly TRBD2 (5 bases). Deletions cut 5 bases from V and 10 bases from J, with 15 bases between. CDR1 is SGHVS, CDR2 FNYEAQ, per germline. This CDR3 is 13 amino acids long.

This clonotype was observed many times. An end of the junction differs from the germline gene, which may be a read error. The CDR3 loop reads CASRGDTEAFF. The CDR3 DNA is TGCGCCAGCCGGGGGGACACTGAAGCTTTCTTT. J is TRBJ1-1 and V is TRBV2, with D possibly matching TRBD1 (5 bases). Germline assignment: CDR1 SNHLY and CDR2 FYNNEI. This CDR3 is built from 11 residues.

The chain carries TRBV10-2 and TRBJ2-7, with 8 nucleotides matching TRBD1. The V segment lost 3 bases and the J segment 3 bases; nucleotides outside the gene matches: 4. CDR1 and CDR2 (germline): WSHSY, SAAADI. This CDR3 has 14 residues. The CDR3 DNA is TGCGCCAGCAGTGACTACAGGGGGTTCTACGAGCAGTACTTC. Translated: CASSDYRGFYEQYF.

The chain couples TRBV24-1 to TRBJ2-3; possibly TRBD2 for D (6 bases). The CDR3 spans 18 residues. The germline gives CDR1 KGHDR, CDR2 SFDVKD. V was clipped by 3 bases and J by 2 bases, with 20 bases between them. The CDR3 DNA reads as TGTGCCACCAGTGATCCGTCCTATCGTGGGAGGCCCACAGATACGCAGTATTTT. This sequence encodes CATSDPSYRGRPTDTQYF.

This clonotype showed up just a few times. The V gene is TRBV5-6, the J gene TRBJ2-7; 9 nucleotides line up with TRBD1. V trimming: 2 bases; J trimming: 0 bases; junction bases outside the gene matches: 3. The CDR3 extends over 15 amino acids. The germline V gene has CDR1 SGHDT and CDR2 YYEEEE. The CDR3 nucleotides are TGTGCCAGCAGCTTCGACAGGGGGTTCTCCTACGAGCAGTACTTC. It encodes CASSFDRGFSYEQYF.